This entry lists 15 T cell receptor beta chains sequenced from one sample in a study of blood T cells in healthy people across ages. For the second PCR, which ran for about 6 to 12 cycles, a sample-barcoded 5' primer and a J-beta primer mix were used. TCRdb re-analysed the 5' RACE reads in MiXCR, keeping a single row per CDR3 protein. Here the sample spans 1.5 million to 2 million distinct CDR3 sequences, 39% being singletons. The specimen sequenced was blood. Receptors originate from a human donor in good health.

The chain employs TRBV10-3 and TRBJ2-4, with 10 bases matching TRBD1. With V trimmed by 5 bases and J by 13 bases, 8 bases remained unmatched. Germline V lookup: CDR1 ENHRY, CDR2 SYGVKD. The CDR3 runs 13 residues. CDR3 loop: CAISPGTGVEQYF. For the CDR3, the DNA is TGTGCCATCAGTCCCGGGACAGGGGTAGAGCAGTACTTC.

This clonotype occurred a few times. The rearrangement joins TRBV12-3 or TRBV12-4 to TRBJ1-3; D gene uncertain. The CDR3 loop spans 15 amino acids. The V end was cut by 5 bases, the J end by 4 bases, with 15 bases between. The CDR3 loop reads CASSPMGSAGNTIYF. CDR3 in DNA: TGTGCCAGCAGTCCCATGGGGTCGGCGGGAAACACCATATATTTT.

The table lists this clonotype with a few counts. The CDR3 loop is CASSPRETGDIVETQYF. DNA for the CDR3: TGTGCCAGCTCACCACGTGAGACAGGGGATATTGTAGAGACCCAGTACTTC. The V and J genes are TRBV18 and TRBJ2-5; 8 bases align to TRBD1. Germline CDR1 KGHSH, CDR2 LQKENI. J gave up 4 bases and V 1 base, and 11 bases lay outside the gene matches. This CDR3 comprises 17 residues.

On this clonotype itself: It may be a read error: a sequence one base away is much more abundant. The chain recombines TRBV6-2 or TRBV6-3 with TRBJ2-7; TRBD1 agrees at 10 bases. V lost 9 bases to trimming and J lost 6 bases; unmatched junction nucleotides: 17. Germline CDR1 is MNHEY and CDR2 is SVGEGT. The CDR3 has 16 residues. CDR3 sequence reads: CARSRAAGTGDSEQYF. CDR3 nucleotides: TGTGCCAGAAGCAGAGCTGCCGGGACAGGGGACTCCGAGCAGTACTTC.

V gene TRBV7-2 combines with J gene TRBJ2-1, with TRBD2 identical over 10 bases. CDR1 is SGHTA and CDR2 is FQGNSA in the germline V gene. This CDR3 is 16 amino acids long. Trimming cost V 2 bases and J 8 bases; bases outside gene matches: 9. CDR3 amino acids: CASSLFSAGGLDEQFF. CDR3 sequence (DNA): TGTGCCAGCAGCTTATTCTCAGCGGGGGGGCTGGATGAGCAGTTCTTC.

The rearrangement links TRBV20-1 to TRBJ2-3; TRBD1 or TRBD2 may be the D gene (5 bases each). Germline V gene lookup returns CDR1 DFQATT and CDR2 SNEGSKA (reference sequence). The V end lost 3 bases, the J end lost 5 bases, and 21 bases lay between the germline ends. The CDR3 totals 16 residues. This chain's CDR3 is CSASIPTGGGGDTQYF. CDR3 sequence (DNA): TGCAGTGCTAGTATTCCCACAGGCGGAGGAGGAGATACGCAGTATTTT.

The chain recombines TRBV20-1 with TRBJ2-1; 15 bases are a match to TRBD2. There are 19 residues in the CDR3. Germline V gene lookup returns CDR1 DFQATT and CDR2 SNEGSKA (reference sequence). The ends lost 6 bases at V and 2 bases at J; junction bases unmatched: 14. The CDR3: CSATNPGTSGGHPYNEQFF. In DNA, the CDR3 is TGCAGTGCGACCAATCCCGGGACTAGCGGGGGGCACCCCTACAATGAGCAGTTCTTC.

The rearrangement uses TRBV7-9 and TRBJ2-1; D ambiguous. This CDR3 has 14 amino acids. V shed 3 bases and J shed 2 bases, with 8 bases lying between them. Germline V CDR1 and CDR2: SEHNR, FQNEAQ (reference sequence). The CDR3 region has the DNA TGTGCCAGCAGCTTGGATTCGGCCTACAATGAGCAGTTCTTC. Translation: CASSLDSAYNEQFF.

This clonotype has more than one count but fewer than ten. Here the CDR3 reads CASSQRSGGNTEAFF. CDR3 DNA: TGTGCCAGCAGCCAACGGAGTGGGGGGAACACTGAAGCTTTCTTT. The chain uses TRBV16 and TRBJ1-1; perhaps TRBD1 as D (5 bases). There are 15 residues in the CDR3. V was clipped by 2 bases and J by 1 base, with 11 bases between them. The V gene's germline CDR1 is KGHSY and CDR2 FQNENV.

The V gene is TRBV15, the J gene TRBJ2-3; the D gene is possibly TRBD1 (5 bases). The germline V gene has CDR1 LNHNV and CDR2 YYDKDF (reference sequence). The V end was cut by 6 bases, the J end by 4 bases, with 14 bases between. The CDR3 extends over 14 amino acids. CDR3 in DNA: TGTGCCACCAGTGAACGGCAGGGCGCAGATACGCAGTATTTT. Translating it yields CATSERQGADTQYF.

The chain has TRBV5-6 and TRBJ2-1; the D gene is possibly TRBD2 (6 bases). Gene TRBJ2-7 matches the end of the DNA better, so the J call may be wrong. The germline CDR1 and CDR2 sequences are SGHDT and YYEEEE. CDR3 size: 15 residues. This chain's CDR3 is CASSPSRGLLYEQYF. The CDR3 bases are TGTGCCAGCAGCCCTTCGCGGGGCCTTCTCTACGAGCAGTACTTC.

The V call is TRBV7-9, the J call TRBJ1-2; 8 bases are shared with TRBD1. After removal of 4 bases from V and 5 bases from J, the junction contained 3 bases not matched to a gene. The CDR3 covers 13 residues. Germline-derived CDR1 and CDR2 are SEHNR and FQNEAQ (reference sequence). CDR3 in amino acids: CASSSGQEYGYTF. CDR3 bases: TGTGCCAGCAGCTCGGGACAGGAGTATGGCTACACCTTC.

This clonotype was recorded a few times. The chain employs TRBV29-1 and TRBJ1-2; the D is unclear. Germline CDR1 SQVTM, CDR2 ANQGSEA. Trimming cost V 1 base and J 9 bases, with 15 bases left between them. The CDR3 length is 13 residues. The DNA for the CDR3 is TGCAGCGTTGAAGGCCCCGTGAGAGGGCGCTACACCTTC. Amino acid sequence: CSVEGPVRGRYTF.

The V gene is TRBV12-3 or TRBV12-4, the J gene TRBJ1-1, with D unresolved. CDR3 length: 14 amino acids. Trimming pared 7 bases from V and 0 bases from J, leaving 12 bases between. This CDR3 reads CASNLGPLNTEAFF. As DNA, the CDR3 is TGTGCCAGCAACCTCGGGCCATTGAACACTGAAGCTTTCTTT.

This chain connects TRBV27 to TRBJ2-7, with a tentative D call TRBD2 (6 bases). Per germline, CDR1 MNHEY and CDR2 SMNVEV (reference sequence). V shed 2 bases and J shed 2 bases, with 13 bases lying between them. The CDR3 extends over 15 amino acids. The CDR3 reads CASSLIRGATYEQYF. For the CDR3, the DNA is TGTGCCAGCAGTTTAATTCGCGGGGCCACCTACGAGCAGTACTTC.